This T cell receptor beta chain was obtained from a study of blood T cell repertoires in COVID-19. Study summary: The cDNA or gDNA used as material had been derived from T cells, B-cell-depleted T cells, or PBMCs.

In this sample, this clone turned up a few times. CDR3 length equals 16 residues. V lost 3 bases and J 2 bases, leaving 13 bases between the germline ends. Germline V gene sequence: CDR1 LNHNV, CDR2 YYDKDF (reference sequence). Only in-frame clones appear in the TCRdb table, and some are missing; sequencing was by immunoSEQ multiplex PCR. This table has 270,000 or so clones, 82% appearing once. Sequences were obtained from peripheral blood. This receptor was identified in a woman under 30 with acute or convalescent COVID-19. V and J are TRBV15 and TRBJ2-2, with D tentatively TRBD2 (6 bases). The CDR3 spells CATSSLLAANTGELFF. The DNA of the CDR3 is TGTGCCACCAGCAGCCTGTTAGCGGCTAACACCGGGGAGCTGTTTTTT.